This TCR beta chain was profiled in a study of T cells in Graves' hyperthyroidism and ophthalmopathy. The CDR3 regions of TCR beta were amplified from RNA transcripts. A first-round RT-PCR of the TCR CDR3 used the HTBI primer set. Using its own MiXCR run on the multiplex PCR reads, TCRdb lists one record per CDR3 protein. This sample has under 450,000 distinct CDR3 sequences, with more than 15% found just once. Many counts were recorded for this clonotype. No antigen is known for it. V lost 9 bases and J lost 5, with 18 bases in between. Per germline, CDR1 KGHDR and CDR2 SFDVKD. This CDR3 contains 15 residues. Any patient presenting with uncontrolled infection, other autoimmune disease, pregnancy or lactation was left out. Broader study findings: A median around 6.8 months before onset, the model predicted ophthalmopathy.

Sequencing was carried out using blood. The receptor was isolated from a woman under 30 with Graves' hyperthyroidism. The chain combines TRBV24-1 with TRBJ1-4; tentative D call: TRBD1 (5 bases). The CDR3 sequence: CATRRRGAGNEKLFF. The CDR3 DNA is TGTGCCACCCGACGTCGTGGGGCTGGCAATGAAAAACTGTTTTTT.